Shown below are 3 T cell receptor beta chains from a single sample sequenced in a study of T cell responses to AZD1222 COVID-19 vaccine. Produced via immunoSEQ multiplex PCR; TCRdb's table is partial and in-frame only. The profile shows 110,000 to 150,000 clones, under 95% of them singletons. The material was peripheral blood, obtained on day 0 of AZD1222 vaccination. The receptors were sampled from an adult in good health.

The J gene is TRBJ1-1, the V gene TRBV28; D remains unclear. This CDR3 region has 11 residues. Looked up from germline, CDR1 is MDHEN and CDR2 is SYDVKM. V was clipped by 2 bases and J by 10 bases, with 8 bases between them. CDR3 region: CASSLGFRAFF. CDR3 nucleotides: TGTGCCAGCAGTTTAGGGTTTCGAGCTTTCTTT.

The chain employs TRBV3-1 (or the pseudogene TRBV3-2) and TRBJ2-3, with D tentatively TRBD2 (6 bases). CDR1 and CDR2 from the germline V gene are LGHDT and YNNKEL (reference sequence). V was clipped by 0 bases and J by 2 bases, with 15 bases between them. This CDR3 contains 17 residues. The CDR3 bases are TGTGCCAGCAGCCAAGATCTTGGAGGGACTCCCACAGATACGCAGTATTTT. It encodes CASSQDLGGTPTDTQYF.

CDR3 coding DNA: TGTGCCAGTAGTCCTCGGATACTGAACACTGAAGCTTTCTTT. Encoded protein: CASSPRILNTEAFF. The chain is built from TRBV19 and TRBJ1-1, with D unresolved. CDR1 and CDR2 from the germline V gene are LNHDA and SQIVND (reference sequence). The CDR3 is made up of 14 amino acids. V gave up 5 bases and J gave up 0 bases, with 10 bases separating them.